This T cell receptor beta chain was documented in a study of T cells in Graves' hyperthyroidism and ophthalmopathy. This clonotype was counted ten times or more. From RNA transcripts, TCR beta CDR3 regions were amplified. First-round RT-PCR of the TCR CDR3 relied on the HTBI primer set. TCRdb re-called the multiplex PCR reads with MiXCR, one entry per CDR3 protein. This table holds hundreds of thousands of distinct CDR3 sequences, approximately 13% found once. Germline values: CDR1 KGHSH, CDR2 LQKENI. V was shortened by 2 bases and J by 5 bases, with 23 bases between the two germline ends. The CDR3 has 18 amino acids. The authors obtained PBMCs from over 8 ml of fresh peripheral blood.

The clonotype originates from a woman between 18 and 30 years old with Graves' hyperthyroidism. The gene calls are TRBV18 and TRBJ2-3, with D possibly matching TRBD2 (5 bases). The specimen sequenced was blood. The CDR3 DNA reads TGTGCCAGCTCACCAGGAGTGGGGAGCGGTCCTGGCATAGATACGCAGTATTTT. It specifies CASSPGVGSGPGIDTQYF.